This T cell receptor (beta chain) appears in the sequencing data of a study of cytomegalovirus exposure and HLA in healthy donors. Study results and limitations: In the 120 or so validation repertoires, under 95% of cluster scores exceeded 0, per a later analysis. The authors enumerated roughly 160 TCR beta chains as linked to cytomegalovirus.

There are 13 residues in the CDR3. Trimming cost V 1 base and J 3 bases, with 7 bases left between them. Germline V gene sequence: CDR1 SNHLY, CDR2 FYNNEI. Sequencing was performed with immunoSEQ multiplex PCR; in TCRdb, only in-frame clones are kept and a portion is missing. The sample lists some 170,000 clones, over 85% occurring once. Comment on this clone: Antigen unknown.

This sequence was found in a man aged 18-30 years in good health and CMV-seropositive. V usage is TRBV2 and J usage is TRBJ2-7; tentative D call: TRBD1 (5 bases). What was sequenced was PBMCs. The CDR3 spells CASSEGTLYEQYF. The CDR3 bases are TGTGCCAGCAGTGAAGGGACACTCTACGAGCAGTACTTC.